This TCR beta chain was observed in a study of regulatory T cells in long-lasting Graves disease. Whole-study findings and limits: TCR diversity was lower in persistent than newly diagnosed Graves' disease.

iRepertoire HTBI primers and Arm-PCR of CDR3 regions built TCR beta libraries. Authors' analysis steps: Throughout the samples, researchers identified 60 to 70 TRBV and roughly 14 TRBJ segments. In TCRdb, the multiplex PCR reads were re-called with MiXCR into one record per CDR3 protein. The V and J calls here are based on TCRdb, not the publication. The sample lists 500,000 or so distinct CDR3 sequences, about 14% seen once, with about a sixth in the top ten. The ends lost 6 bases at V and 5 bases at J; junction bases unmatched: 11. Germline V gene sequence: CDR1 MNHEY, CDR2 SMNVEV (reference sequence). The CDR3 spans 15 residues. In its sample, this clonotype was seen a few times. What it recognizes is unknown. Specified time point: newly diagnosed GD, antithyroid drugs for less than 3 months. Following extraction of RNA from PBMCs, that RNA was used to make the TCR library. This same sample was also taken into another study, of T cells in Graves' hyperthyroidism and ophthalmopathy. According to that study: Diagnoses were established using clinical symptoms, serum thyroxine and TRAb, thyroid ultrasound and orbital computed tomography.

The material sequenced was peripheral blood mononuclear cells (PBMCs), taken at new diagnosis, from a patient treated with antithyroid drugs. The sequence came from a woman between 45 and 60 years old with Graves disease. The chain links TRBV27 to TRBJ1-2, with TRBD1 matching 8 bases. CDR3 loop: CASSRTGLYGYGYTF. The CDR3 coding sequence is TGTGCCAGCAGCAGGACAGGGCTCTACGGATATGGCTACACCTTC.